This TCR beta chain was captured in a study of shared clonotypes between healthy human individuals. Trimming removed 4 bases from V and 6 bases from J; junction bases left unmatched: 6. Germline lookup yields CDR1 SGDLS and CDR2 YYNGEE. This CDR3 contains 13 residues. As defined, naive CD8 cells were CD45RO-negative and positively selected for CCR7, with terminally differentiated effector memory CD45RA+ cells excluded. All the donors were Caucasian adults who lived in Nashville, Tennessee. Clones were sequenced by immunoSEQ multiplex PCR, and TCRdb holds only the in-frame ones, with some missing. The repertoire holds hundreds of thousands of clones, with roughly 96% as singletons. Study outcomes and limitations: Non-shared clonotypes had lower generation probabilities than clonotypes shared by all four sorted-subset donors.

Points on this clone: The antigen remains unidentified.

Material: naive CD8+ T cells sorted from blood. The receptor's source is a woman in her 30s in good health. The V gene is TRBV9, the J gene TRBJ2-7; 8 positions match TRBD2. In DNA form, the CDR3 reads TGTGCCAGCAGCCCTGGGACTAGGATCGAGCAGTACTTC. Translated: CASSPGTRIEQYF.